These 14 T cell receptor beta chains were sequenced from one sample in a study of cytomegalovirus exposure and HLA in healthy donors. PCR was performed using 60 Vbeta and 13 Jbeta primers. Clones were sequenced by immunoSEQ multiplex PCR, and TCRdb holds only the in-frame ones, with some missing. Of fewer than 80,000 clones listed, 65% to 75% are singletons. The sample taken for sequencing was PBMCs. Receptors were obtained from a woman in her fifties or sixties in good health and CMV-seropositive.

This clone has only a few counts. This chain connects TRBV13 to TRBJ2-7, with D unclear. Trimming took 3 bases from V and 3 from J, leaving 9 bases between them. This CDR3 is built from 13 residues. The germline V gene has CDR1 PRHDT and CDR2 FYEKMQ (reference sequence). CDR3 bases: TGTGCCAGCAGCTTCGAGTTCCGCTACGAGCAGTACTTC. The encoded protein is CASSFEFRYEQYF.

V usage is TRBV10-1 and J usage is TRBJ2-2; D ambiguous. CDR1 and CDR2 (germline): WNHNN, SYGVQD (reference sequence). V gave up 3 bases and J gave up 5 bases, with 4 bases separating them. The CDR3 totals 12 residues. CDR3 in amino acids: CASSDGTGELFF. The DNA of the CDR3 is TGCGCCAGCAGTGACGGGACCGGGGAGCTGTTTTTT.

The chain couples TRBV5-5 to TRBJ2-7; D remains ambiguous. The germline CDR1 and CDR2 sequences are SGHKS and YYEKEE (reference sequence). The V gene lost 0 bases and the J gene lost 0 bases, with 7 bases spanning the gap. The CDR3 loop spans 14 amino acids. The CDR3 coding sequence is TGTGCCAGCAGCTTGGCAGTACACTCCTACGAGCAGTACTTC. Encoded protein: CASSLAVHSYEQYF.

V gene TRBV14 combines with J gene TRBJ1-2; 7 positions agree with TRBD1. The CDR3 is 13 residues long. Germline CDR1 is SGHDN and CDR2 is FVKESK. Trimming at V came to 4 bases and at J to 3 bases, leaving 2 bases not matched to a gene. The CDR3 DNA sequence: TGTGCCAGCAGCCCACAGGGGTACTATGGCTACACCTTC. Its protein product is CASSPQGYYGYTF.

The V call is TRBV6-5, the J call TRBJ1-6; D is unclear. Germline CDR1 reads MNHEY; CDR2 reads SVGAGI. The CDR3 contains 14 residues. Trimming shortened V by 10 bases and J by 9 bases, and 19 bases separated the two germline ends. The CDR3 DNA reads as TGTGCCACCACCCACGGAACGGAGAGTTCACCCCTCCACTTT. Its translation is CATTHGTESSPLHF.

The chain employs TRBV2 and TRBJ1-2, with 7 bases aligning to TRBD1. The germline V gene has CDR1 SNHLY and CDR2 FYNNEI. The CDR3 totals 14 residues. Trimming at V came to 6 bases and at J to 5 bases, leaving 9 bases not matched to a gene. The CDR3 nucleotides read TGTGCCAGCAGGGAGACAGGGCTAGTTTATGGCTACACCTTC. It specifies CASRETGLVYGYTF.

V is TRBV5-1 and J is TRBJ1-2; 7 positions match TRBD1. V dropped 9 bases and J dropped 5; count of bases not matched to a gene: 10. CDR3 length equals 13 residues. Germline values: CDR1 SGHRS, CDR2 YFSETQ. CDR3 sequence: CATNRGEGYGYTF. The CDR3, as DNA: TGCGCCACAAACAGGGGCGAAGGGTATGGCTACACCTTC.

The sample holds one count of this clone. The chain joins TRBV2 to TRBJ2-1, with TRBD2 matching over 8 bases. CDR3 length: 14 residues. Germline CDR1 SNHLY, CDR2 FYNNEI. V shed 6 bases and J 7 bases; nucleotides not matched to a gene: 8. The CDR3 sequence: CASSRGLEGNEQFF. In DNA form, the CDR3 reads TGTGCCAGCAGCCGGGGACTAGAAGGAAATGAGCAGTTCTTC. Based on the CDR3 plus reference TRBV2 and TRBJ2-1, the full variable domain is EPEVTQTPSHQVTQMGQEVILRCVPISNHLYFYWYRQILGQKVEFLVSFYNNEISEKSEIFDDQFSVERPDGSNFTLKIRSTKLEDSAMYFCASSRGLEGNEQFFGPGTRLTVL.

This chain links TRBV9 with TRBJ1-2; D call uncertain. CDR1 is SGDLS, CDR2 YYNGEE, per germline. The CDR3 runs 15 residues. V was cut by 3 bases and J by 0 bases, with 12 bases left in between. This CDR3 reads CASSGIRIANYGYTF. CDR3 DNA: TGTGCCAGCAGCGGGATCAGGATAGCTAACTATGGCTACACCTTC. Drawing the rest from reference TRBV9 and TRBJ1-2, the complete variable domain is DSGVTQTPKHLITATGQRVTLRCSPRSGDLSVYWYQQSLDQGLQFLIQYYNGEERAKGNILERFSAQQFPDLHSELNLSSLELGDSALYFCASSGIRIANYGYTFGSGTRLTVV.

The J gene is TRBJ2-7, the V gene TRBV4-1; TRBD2 agrees at 9 bases. This CDR3 contains 15 residues. J gave up 4 bases and V 1 base, and 5 bases lay outside the gene matches. In germline, CDR1 is MGHRA, CDR2 YSYEKL. The CDR3 spells CASSQALAGRYEQYF. CDR3 in DNA: TGCGCCAGCAGCCAAGCACTAGCGGGCAGATACGAGCAGTACTTC.

The J gene is TRBJ1-2, the V gene TRBV7-9; 7 bases agree with TRBD1. The V gene's germline CDR1 is SEHNR and CDR2 FQNEAQ (reference sequence). V was pared by 5 bases and J by 4 bases, with 7 bases of the junction left unmatched. The CDR3 length is 14 residues. CDR3 protein: CASSHGDSFYGYTF. The CDR3 DNA is TGTGCCAGCAGCCATGGGGACAGCTTCTATGGCTACACCTTC. The full variable domain, in which reference TRBV7-9 and TRBJ1-2 provide the parts outside the CDR3, is DTGVSQNPRHKITKRGQNVTFRCDPISEHNRLYWYRQTLGQGPEFLTYFQNEAQLEKSRLLSDRFSAERPKGSFSTLEIQRTEQGDSAMYLCASSHGDSFYGYTFGSGTRLTVV.

The chain employs TRBV9 and TRBJ1-1; D uncertain. In germline, CDR1 is SGDLS, CDR2 YYNGEE. This CDR3 spans 12 amino acids. The V and J ends lost 3 bases and 8 bases respectively, with 11 bases between them. In nucleotides, the CDR3 is TGTGCCAGCAGCGGGAGTGTTGGGGAAGCTTTCTTT. Residues: CASSGSVGEAFF.

Only one count was recorded for this clone. The junction differs from germline at one of its ends, possibly a read error. The chain combines TRBV7-7 with TRBJ2-1; TRBD1 agrees at 9 bases. CDR3 length: 14 amino acids. Germline CDR1 SSHAT, CDR2 FNYEAQ (reference sequence). The CDR3 here is CASSPGTGIYEQFF. CDR3 in DNA: TGTGCTAGCAGCCCCGGGACAGGGATATATGAGCAGTTCTTC.

Concerning this clone itself: One junction end does not reproduce the germline sequence, and a read error may be involved. The chain recombines TRBV2 with TRBJ2-3; TRBD2 aligns across 13 bases. The length of the CDR3 is 15 residues. Per germline, CDR1 SNHLY and CDR2 FYNNEI. The CDR3 region is CASREGTSGAHTQYF. The CDR3 DNA reads as TGTGCCAGCAGGGAAGGGACTAGCGGGGCCCATACGCAGTATTTT.